The 6 T cell receptor beta chains below come from one sample, sequenced in a study of T-cell memory formation after mild COVID-19. TCRdb passed the 5' RACE reads through MiXCR, listing each CDR3 protein once. The table lists about 250,000 distinct CDR3 sequences, under 20% of them singletons, with more than 20% in the top ten. Sequenced: PBMCs or a T cell subset sorted from them (not recorded which). The origin of the receptors is a man between 18 and 35 years old who had mild COVID-19 (a few samples of this study predate the infection). Cell type and time point are not known.

This clonotype was counted between two and nine times. The gene calls are TRBV11-1 and TRBJ2-2; 12 bases fit TRBD2. Looked up from germline, CDR1 is SGHAT and CDR2 is FQDESV (reference sequence). Losses at the gene ends were 5 bases for V and 3 bases for J; bases not matched to a gene: 4. The CDR3 is 16 amino acids. This chain's CDR3 is CASSPWTSGDTGELFF. The CDR3, as DNA: TGTGCCAGCAGCCCGTGGACTAGCGGGGACACCGGGGAGCTGTTTTTT. The full variable domain, in which reference TRBV11-1 and TRBJ2-2 provide the parts outside the CDR3, is EAEVAQSPRYKITEKSQAVAFWCDPISGHATLYWYRQILGQGPELLVQFQDESVVDDSQLPKDRFSAERLKGVDSTLKIQPAELGDSAMYLCASSPWTSGDTGELFFGEGSRLTVL.

The CDR3 here is CASSSKVTGDTEAFF. CDR3 in DNA: TGTGCCAGCAGCTCGAAAGTAACAGGGGACACTGAAGCTTTCTTT. The rearrangement joins TRBV5-4 to TRBJ1-1; 7 nucleotides line up with TRBD1. The CDR3 spans 15 residues. Germline V gene sequence: CDR1 SGHNT, CDR2 YYREEE (reference sequence). V dropped 3 bases and J dropped 3; count of bases not matched to a gene: 8.

CDR3 DNA: TGTGCCAGCAGCGAACGATGGACAGTCCAAGAGACCCAGTACTTC. Translated: CASSERWTVQETQYF. The chain has TRBV11-2 and TRBJ2-5, with D maybe TRBD1 (6 bases). Germline CDR1 and CDR2: SGHAT and FQNNGV. V was pared by 5 bases and J by 1 base, with 14 bases between. This CDR3 is built from 15 residues.

The chain carries TRBV6-1 and TRBJ2-1; TRBD2 aligns across 11 bases. Germline V gene sequence: CDR1 MNHNS, CDR2 SASEGT. Trimming at V came to 7 bases and at J to 4 bases, leaving 6 bases not matched to a gene. The CDR3 is 15 amino acids. The DNA of the CDR3 is TGTGCCAGCACCATACTAGCGGGGGTGTACAATGAGCAGTTCTTC. Translation gives CASTILAGVYNEQFF.

This clonotype was recorded a few times. This rearrangement joins TRBV20-1 to TRBJ2-7; 7 bases agree with TRBD2. Trimming removed 4 bases from V and 6 bases from J; junction bases left unmatched: 12. Germline assignment: CDR1 DFQATT and CDR2 SNEGSKA (reference sequence). The CDR3 covers 14 residues. In nucleotides, the CDR3 is TGCAGTGCTAAGGCCGGCGGGGGACGATCCGAGCAGTACTTC. Its protein product is CSAKAGGGRSEQYF.

In this sample, this clonotype turned up many times. This chain uses TRBV20-1 with TRBJ1-1, with 7 positions matching TRBD1. Looked up from germline, CDR1 is DFQATT and CDR2 is SNEGSKA (reference sequence). The V and J ends lost 6 bases and 1 base, in that order; junction bases with no gene match: 5. The CDR3 is 13 residues long. CDR3 in amino acids: CSASGTANTEAFF. DNA of the CDR3: TGCAGTGCCTCCGGGACAGCGAACACTGAAGCTTTCTTT.